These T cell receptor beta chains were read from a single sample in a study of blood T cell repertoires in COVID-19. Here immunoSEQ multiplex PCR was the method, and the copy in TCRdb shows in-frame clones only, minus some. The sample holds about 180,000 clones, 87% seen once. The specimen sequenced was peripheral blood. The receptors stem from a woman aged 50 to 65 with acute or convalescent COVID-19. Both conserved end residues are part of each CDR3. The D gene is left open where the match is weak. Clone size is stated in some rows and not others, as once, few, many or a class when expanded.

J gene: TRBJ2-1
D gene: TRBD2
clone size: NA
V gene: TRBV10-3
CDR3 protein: CAISVPSGLSSYNEQFF
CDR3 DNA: TGTGCCATCAGTGTTCCTAGCGGCCTTAGCTCCTACAATGAGCAGTTCTTC

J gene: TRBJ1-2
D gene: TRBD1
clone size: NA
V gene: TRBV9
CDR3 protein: CASSVEQGAFGYTF
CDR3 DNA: TGTGCCAGCAGCGTAGAACAGGGGGCCTTTGGCTACACCTTC

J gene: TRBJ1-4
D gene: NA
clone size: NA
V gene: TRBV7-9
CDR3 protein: CASSLMWSPEEKLFF
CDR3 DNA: TGTGCCAGCAGCTTAATGTGGAGTCCGGAGGAAAAACTGTTTTTT

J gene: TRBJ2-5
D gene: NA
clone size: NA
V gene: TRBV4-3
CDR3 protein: CASSHRGPRETQYF
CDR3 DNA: TGCGCCAGCAGCCACAGGGGCCCCAGAGAGACCCAGTACTTC

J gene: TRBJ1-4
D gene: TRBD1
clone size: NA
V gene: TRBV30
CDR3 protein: CAWTLGGTGSEKLFF
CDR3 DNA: TGTGCCTGGACCCTGGGGGGGACAGGGTCCGAAAAACTGTTTTTT

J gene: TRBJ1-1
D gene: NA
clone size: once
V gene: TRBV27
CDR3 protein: CASVRSTGDTEAFF
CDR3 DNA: TGTGCCAGCGTCAGATCTACCGGGGACACTGAAGCTTTCTTT

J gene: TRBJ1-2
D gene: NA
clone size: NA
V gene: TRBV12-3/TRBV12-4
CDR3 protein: CASSLDSGYTF
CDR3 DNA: TGTGCCAGCAGTTTAGACAGTGGCTACACCTTC

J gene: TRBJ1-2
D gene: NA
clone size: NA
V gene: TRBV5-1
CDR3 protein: CASRAGSGGGYTF
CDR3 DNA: TGCGCCAGCAGGGCGGGATCCGGCGGCGGCTACACCTTC

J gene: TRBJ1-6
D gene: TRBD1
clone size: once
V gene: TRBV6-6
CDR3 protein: CASSYGTGSHSPLHF
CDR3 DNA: TGTGCCAGCAGTTACGGGACAGGGAGTCATTCACCCCTCCACTTT

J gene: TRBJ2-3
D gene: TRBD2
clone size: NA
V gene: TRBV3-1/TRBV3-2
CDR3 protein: CASSQEGRGRDTQYF
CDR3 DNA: TGTGCCAGCAGCCAAGAAGGGAGGGGAAGGGATACGCAGTATTTT

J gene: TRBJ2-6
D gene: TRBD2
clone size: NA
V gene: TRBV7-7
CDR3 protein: CASGRGAGANVLTF
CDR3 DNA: TGTGCATCAGGGAGGGGAGCTGGGGCCAACGTCCTGACTTTC

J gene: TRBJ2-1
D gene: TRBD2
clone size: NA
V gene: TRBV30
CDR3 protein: CAWSVPSPGGISAQFF
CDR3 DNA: TGTGCCTGGAGTGTGCCCAGTCCGGGAGGTATTTCGGCACAGTTCTTC

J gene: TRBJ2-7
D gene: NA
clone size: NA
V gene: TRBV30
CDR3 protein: CAWGAGSYEQYF
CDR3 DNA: TGTGCCTGGGGCGCCGGCTCCTACGAGCAGTACTTC

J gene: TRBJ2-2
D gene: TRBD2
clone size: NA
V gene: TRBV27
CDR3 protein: CASSESSGSYTGELFF
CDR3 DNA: TGTGCCAGCAGTGAATCTAGCGGGAGTTACACCGGGGAGCTGTTTTTT

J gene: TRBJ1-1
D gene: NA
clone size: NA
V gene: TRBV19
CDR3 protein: CASSIDLSGETEAFF
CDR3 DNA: TGTGCCAGTAGTATAGATCTATCCGGGGAGACTGAAGCTTTCTTT

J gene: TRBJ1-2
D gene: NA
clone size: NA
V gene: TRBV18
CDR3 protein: CASSVAQAGTGAYGYTF
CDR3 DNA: TGTGCCAGCTCAGTTGCCCAGGCAGGGACGGGAGCATATGGCTACACCTTC

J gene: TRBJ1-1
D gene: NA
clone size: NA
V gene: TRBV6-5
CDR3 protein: CASSRTGMNTEAFF
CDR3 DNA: TGTGCCAGCAGCCGAACAGGGATGAACACTGAAGCTTTCTTT

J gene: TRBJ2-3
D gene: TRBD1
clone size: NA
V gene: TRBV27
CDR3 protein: CASSLWGQVEDTQYF
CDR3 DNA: TGTGCCAGCAGTTTATGGGGACAGGTCGAGGATACGCAGTATTTT

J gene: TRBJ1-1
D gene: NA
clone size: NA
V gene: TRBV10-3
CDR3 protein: CAITAREGEAFF
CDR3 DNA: TGTGCCATCACTGCCCGGGAGGGGGAAGCTTTCTTT

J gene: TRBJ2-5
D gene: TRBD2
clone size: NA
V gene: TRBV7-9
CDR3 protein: CASSLEGLIKETQYF
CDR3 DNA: TGTGCCAGCAGCTTAGAGGGACTAATAAAAGAGACCCAGTACTTC

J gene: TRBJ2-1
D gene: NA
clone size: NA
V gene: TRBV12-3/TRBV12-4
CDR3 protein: CASTLNRPGEQFF
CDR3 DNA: TGTGCCAGCACTTTAAATAGACCGGGTGAGCAGTTCTTC

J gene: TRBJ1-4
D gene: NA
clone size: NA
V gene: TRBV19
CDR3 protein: CASTPNRPMENEKLFF
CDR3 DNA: TGTGCCAGTACCCCCAACCGACCAATGGAGAATGAAAAACTGTTTTTT

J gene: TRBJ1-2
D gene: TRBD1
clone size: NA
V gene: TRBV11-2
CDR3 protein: CASSRDRGSGYTF
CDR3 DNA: TGTGCCAGCAGCAGAGACAGGGGAAGCGGCTACACCTTC